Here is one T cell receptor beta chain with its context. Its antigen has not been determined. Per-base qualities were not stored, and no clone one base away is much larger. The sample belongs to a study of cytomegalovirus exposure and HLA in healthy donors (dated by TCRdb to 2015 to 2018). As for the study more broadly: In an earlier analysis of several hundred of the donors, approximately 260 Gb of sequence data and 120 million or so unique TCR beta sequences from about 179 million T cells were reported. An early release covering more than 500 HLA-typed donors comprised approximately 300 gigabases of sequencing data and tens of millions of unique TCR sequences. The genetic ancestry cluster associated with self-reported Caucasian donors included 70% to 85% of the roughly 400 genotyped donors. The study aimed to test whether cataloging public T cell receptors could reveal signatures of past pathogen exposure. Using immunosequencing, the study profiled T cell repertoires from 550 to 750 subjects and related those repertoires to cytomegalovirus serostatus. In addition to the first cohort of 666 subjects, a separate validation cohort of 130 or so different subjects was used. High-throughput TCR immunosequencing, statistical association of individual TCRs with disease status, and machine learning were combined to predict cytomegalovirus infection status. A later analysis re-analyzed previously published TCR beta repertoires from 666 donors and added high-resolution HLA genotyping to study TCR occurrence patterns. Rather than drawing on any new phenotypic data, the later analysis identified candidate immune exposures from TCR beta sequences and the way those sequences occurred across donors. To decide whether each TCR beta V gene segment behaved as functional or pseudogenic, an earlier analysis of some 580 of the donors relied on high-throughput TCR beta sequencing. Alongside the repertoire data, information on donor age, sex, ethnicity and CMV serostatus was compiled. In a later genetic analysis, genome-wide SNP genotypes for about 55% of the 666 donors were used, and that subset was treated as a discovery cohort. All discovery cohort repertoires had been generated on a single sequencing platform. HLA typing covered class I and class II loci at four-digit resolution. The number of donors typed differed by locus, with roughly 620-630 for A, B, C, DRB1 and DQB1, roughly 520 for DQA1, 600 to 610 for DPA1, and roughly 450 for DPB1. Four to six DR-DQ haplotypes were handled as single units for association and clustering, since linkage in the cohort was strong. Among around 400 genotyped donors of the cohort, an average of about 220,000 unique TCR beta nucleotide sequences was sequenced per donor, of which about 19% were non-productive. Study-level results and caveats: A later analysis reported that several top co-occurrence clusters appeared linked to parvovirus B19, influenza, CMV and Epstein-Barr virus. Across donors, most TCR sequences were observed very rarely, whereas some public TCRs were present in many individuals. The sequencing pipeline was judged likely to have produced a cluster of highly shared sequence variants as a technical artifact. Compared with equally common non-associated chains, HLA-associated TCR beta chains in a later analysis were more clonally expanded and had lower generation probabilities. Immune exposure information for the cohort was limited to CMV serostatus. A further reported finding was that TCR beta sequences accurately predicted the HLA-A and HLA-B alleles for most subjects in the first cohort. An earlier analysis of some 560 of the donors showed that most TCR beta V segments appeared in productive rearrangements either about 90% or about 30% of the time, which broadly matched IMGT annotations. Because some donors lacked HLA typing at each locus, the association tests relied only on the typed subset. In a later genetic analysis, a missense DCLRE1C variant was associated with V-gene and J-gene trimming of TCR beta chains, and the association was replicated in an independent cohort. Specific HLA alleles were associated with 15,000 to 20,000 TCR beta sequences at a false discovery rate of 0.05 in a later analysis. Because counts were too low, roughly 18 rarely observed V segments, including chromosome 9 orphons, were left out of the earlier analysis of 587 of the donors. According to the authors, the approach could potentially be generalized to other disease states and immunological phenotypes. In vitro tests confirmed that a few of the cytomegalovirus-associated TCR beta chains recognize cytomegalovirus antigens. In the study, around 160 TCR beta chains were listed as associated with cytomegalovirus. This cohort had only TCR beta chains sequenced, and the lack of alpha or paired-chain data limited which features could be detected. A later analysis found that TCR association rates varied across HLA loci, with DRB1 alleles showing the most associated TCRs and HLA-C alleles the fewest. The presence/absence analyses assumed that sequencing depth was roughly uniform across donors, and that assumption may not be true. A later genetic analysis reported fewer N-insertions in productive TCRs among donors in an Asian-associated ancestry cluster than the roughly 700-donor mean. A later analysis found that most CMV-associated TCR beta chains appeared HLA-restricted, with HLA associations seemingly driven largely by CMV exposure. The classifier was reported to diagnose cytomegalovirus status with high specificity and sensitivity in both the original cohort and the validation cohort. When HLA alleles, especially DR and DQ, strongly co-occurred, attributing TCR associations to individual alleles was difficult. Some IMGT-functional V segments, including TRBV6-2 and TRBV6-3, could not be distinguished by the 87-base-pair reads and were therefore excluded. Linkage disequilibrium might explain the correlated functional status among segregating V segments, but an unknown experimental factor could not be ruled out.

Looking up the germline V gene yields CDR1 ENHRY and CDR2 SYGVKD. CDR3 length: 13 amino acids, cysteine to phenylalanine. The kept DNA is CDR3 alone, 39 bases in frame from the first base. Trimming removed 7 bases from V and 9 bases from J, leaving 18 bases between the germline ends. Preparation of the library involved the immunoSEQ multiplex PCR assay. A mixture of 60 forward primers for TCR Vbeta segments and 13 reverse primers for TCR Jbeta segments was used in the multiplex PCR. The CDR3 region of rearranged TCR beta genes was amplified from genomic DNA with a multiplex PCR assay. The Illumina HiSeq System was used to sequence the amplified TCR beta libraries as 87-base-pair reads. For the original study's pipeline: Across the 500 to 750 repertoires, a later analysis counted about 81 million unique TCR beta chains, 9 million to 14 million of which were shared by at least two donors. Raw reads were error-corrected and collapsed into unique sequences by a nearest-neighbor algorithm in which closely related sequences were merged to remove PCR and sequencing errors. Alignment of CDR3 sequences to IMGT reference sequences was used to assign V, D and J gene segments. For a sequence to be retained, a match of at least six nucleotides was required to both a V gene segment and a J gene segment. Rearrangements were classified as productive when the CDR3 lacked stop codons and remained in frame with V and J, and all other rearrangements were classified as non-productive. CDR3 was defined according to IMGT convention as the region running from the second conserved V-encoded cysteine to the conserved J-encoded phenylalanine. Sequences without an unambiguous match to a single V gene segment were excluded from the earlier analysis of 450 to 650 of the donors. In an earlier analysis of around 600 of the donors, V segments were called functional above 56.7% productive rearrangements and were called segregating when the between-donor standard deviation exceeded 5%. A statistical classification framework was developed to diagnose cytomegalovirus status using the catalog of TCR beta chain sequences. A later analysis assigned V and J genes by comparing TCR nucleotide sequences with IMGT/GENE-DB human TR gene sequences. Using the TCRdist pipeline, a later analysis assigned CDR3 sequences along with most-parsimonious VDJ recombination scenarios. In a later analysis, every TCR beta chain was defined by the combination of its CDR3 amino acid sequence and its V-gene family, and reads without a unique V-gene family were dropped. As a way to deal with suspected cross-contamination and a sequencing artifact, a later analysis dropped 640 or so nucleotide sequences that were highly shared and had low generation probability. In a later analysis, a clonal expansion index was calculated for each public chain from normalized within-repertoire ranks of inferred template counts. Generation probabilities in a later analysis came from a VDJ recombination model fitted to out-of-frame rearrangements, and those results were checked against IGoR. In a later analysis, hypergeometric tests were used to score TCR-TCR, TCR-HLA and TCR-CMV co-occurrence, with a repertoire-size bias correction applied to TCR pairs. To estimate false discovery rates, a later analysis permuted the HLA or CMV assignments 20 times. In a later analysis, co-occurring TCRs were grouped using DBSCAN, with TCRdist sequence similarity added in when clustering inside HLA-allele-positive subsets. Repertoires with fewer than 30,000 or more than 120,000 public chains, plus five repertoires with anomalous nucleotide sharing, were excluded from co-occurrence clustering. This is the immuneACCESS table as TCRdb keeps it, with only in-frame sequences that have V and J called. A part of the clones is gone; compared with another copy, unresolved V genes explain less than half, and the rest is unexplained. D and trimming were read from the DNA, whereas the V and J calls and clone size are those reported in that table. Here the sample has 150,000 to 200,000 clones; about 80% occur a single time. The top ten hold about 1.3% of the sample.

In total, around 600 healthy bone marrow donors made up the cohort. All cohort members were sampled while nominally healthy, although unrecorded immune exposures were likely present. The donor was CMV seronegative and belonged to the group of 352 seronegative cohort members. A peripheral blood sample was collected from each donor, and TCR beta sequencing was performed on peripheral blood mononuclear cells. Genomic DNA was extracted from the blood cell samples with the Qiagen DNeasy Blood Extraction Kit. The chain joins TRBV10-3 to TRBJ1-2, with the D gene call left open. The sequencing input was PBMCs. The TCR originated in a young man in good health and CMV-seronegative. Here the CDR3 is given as CAITDGDFNRYTF. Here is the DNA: TGTGCCATCACCGACGGGGATTTCAATCGCTACACCTTC.